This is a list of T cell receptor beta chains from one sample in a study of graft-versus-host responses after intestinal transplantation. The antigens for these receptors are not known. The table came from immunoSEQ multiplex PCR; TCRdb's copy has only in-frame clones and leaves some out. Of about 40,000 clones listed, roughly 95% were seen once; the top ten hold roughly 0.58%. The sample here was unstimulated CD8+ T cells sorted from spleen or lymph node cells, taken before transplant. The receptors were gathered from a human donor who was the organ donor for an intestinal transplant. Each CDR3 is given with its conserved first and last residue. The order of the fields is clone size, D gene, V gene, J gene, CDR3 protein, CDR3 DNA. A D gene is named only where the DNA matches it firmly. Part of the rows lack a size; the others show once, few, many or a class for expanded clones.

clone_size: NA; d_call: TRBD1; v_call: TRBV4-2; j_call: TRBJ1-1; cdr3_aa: CASSQTTGEGEAFF; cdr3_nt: TGTGCCAGCAGCCAAACGACAGGGGAAGGGGAAGCTTTCTTT
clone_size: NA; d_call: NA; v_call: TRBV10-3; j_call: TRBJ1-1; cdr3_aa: CAIVRGTEAFF; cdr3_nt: TGTGCCATCGTCAGGGGCACTGAAGCTTTCTTT
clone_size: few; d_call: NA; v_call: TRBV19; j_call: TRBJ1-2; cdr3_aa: CASSIFFWQAQLYGYTF; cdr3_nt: TGTGCCAGTAGTATTTTTTTCTGGCAGGCTCAACTCTATGGCTACACCTTC
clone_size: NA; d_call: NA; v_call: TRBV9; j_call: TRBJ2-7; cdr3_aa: CASSVEGGSDEQYF; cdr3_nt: TGTGCCAGCAGCGTAGAGGGGGGATCGGACGAGCAGTACTTC
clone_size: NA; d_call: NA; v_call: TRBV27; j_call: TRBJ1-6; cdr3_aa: CASSLSAWSSYNSPLHF; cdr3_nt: TGTGCCAGCAGTTTATCGGCCTGGAGCTCCTATAATTCACCCCTCCACTTT
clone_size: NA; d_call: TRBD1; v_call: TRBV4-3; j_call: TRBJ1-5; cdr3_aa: CASSQGTGENQPQHF; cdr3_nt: TGCGCCAGCAGCCAAGGGACAGGGGAAAATCAGCCCCAGCATTTT
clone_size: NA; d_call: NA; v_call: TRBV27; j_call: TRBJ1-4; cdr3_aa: CASSQYHPNEKLFF; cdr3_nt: TGTGCCAGCAGCCAGTACCACCCTAATGAAAAACTGTTTTTT
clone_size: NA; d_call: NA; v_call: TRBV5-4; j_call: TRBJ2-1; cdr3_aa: CASSLWVGNEQFF; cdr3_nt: TGTGCCAGCAGCTTATGGGTCGGCAATGAGCAGTTCTTC
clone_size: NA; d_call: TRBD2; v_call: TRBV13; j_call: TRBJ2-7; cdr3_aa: CASSTRVPGGGAVYEQYF; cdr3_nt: TGTGCCAGCAGCACGCGAGTTCCTGGCGGGGGGGCCGTCTACGAGCAGTACTTC
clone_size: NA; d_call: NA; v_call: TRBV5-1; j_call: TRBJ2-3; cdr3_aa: CASRGGDTQYF; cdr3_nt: TGCGCCAGCAGGGGGGGAGATACGCAGTATTTT
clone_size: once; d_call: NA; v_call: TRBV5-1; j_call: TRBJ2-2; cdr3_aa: CASSFIRYWGTGELFF; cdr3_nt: TGCGCCAGCAGCTTCATTCGGTATTGGGGCACCGGGGAGCTGTTTTTT
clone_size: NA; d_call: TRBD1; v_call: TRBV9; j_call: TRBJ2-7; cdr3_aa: CASSPDRAYEQYF; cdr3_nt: TGTGCCAGCAGCCCGGACAGGGCCTACGAGCAGTACTTC
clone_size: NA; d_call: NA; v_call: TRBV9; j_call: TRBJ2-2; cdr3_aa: CASSGGAPGELFF; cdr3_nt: TGTGCCAGCAGCGGAGGGGCCCCCGGGGAGCTGTTTTTT
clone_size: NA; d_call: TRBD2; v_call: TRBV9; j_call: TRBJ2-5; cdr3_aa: CASSVSGGQETQYF; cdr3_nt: TGTGCCAGCAGCGTTAGCGGGGGGCAAGAGACCCAGTACTTC
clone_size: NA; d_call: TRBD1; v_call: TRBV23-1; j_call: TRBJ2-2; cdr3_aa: CASTRDRVFPNTGELFF; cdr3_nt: TGCGCCAGCACCCGGGACAGGGTTTTCCCGAACACCGGGGAGCTGTTTTTT
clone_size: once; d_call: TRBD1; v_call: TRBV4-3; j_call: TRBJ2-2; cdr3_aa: CASSQDLGTGSTGELFF; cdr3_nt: TGCGCCAGCAGCCAAGATTTAGGGACAGGGTCTACCGGGGAGCTGTTTTTT
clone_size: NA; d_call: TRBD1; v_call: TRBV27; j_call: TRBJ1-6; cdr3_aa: CASSLRDRFSPLHF; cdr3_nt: TGTGCCAGCAGTCTCCGGGACAGGTTTTCACCCCTCCACTTT
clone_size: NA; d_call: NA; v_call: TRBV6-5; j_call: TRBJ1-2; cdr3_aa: CASRTGLSYGYTF; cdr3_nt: TGTGCCAGCAGGACGGGACTCTCCTATGGCTACACCTTC
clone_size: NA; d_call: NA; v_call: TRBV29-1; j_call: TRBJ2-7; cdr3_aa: CSVLELYEQYF; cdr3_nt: TGCAGCGTCTTGGAGCTCTACGAGCAGTACTTC
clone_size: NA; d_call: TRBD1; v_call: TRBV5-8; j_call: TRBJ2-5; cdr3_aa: CASSFRTGRIGETQYF; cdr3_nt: TGTGCCAGCAGCTTCCGGACAGGGAGGATTGGAGAGACCCAGTACTTC
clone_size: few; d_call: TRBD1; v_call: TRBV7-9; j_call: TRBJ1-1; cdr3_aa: CASSSGQGEGTEAFF; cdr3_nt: TGTGCCAGCAGCTCCGGACAGGGGGAAGGCACTGAAGCTTTCTTT
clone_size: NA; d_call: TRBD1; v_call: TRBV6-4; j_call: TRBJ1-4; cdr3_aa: CASSQRTGSPEKLFF; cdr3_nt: TGTGCCAGCAGCCAGAGGACAGGGAGCCCTGAAAAACTGTTTTTT
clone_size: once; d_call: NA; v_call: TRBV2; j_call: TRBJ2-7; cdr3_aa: CASGRGYEGYEQYF; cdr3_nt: TGTGCCAGCGGGAGAGGGTATGAAGGATACGAGCAGTACTTC
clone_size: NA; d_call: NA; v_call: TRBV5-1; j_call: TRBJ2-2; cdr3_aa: CASSLGAGGELFF; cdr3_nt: TGCGCCAGCAGCTTGGGGGCAGGAGGGGAGCTGTTTTTT
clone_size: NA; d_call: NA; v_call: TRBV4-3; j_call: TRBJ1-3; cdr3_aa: CASSQDPLTVSGNTIYF; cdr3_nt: TGCGCCAGCAGCCAAGATCCCCTGACTGTCTCTGGAAACACCATATATTTT
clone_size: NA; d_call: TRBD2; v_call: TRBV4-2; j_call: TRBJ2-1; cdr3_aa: CASSLLAGEDNEQFF; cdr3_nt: TGTGCCAGCAGCCTTCTAGCGGGGGAAGACAATGAGCAGTTCTTC
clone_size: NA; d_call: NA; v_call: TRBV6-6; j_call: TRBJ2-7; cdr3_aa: CASSYFMTEPYEQYF; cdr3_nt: TGTGCCAGCAGTTACTTTATGACAGAGCCCTACGAGCAGTACTTC
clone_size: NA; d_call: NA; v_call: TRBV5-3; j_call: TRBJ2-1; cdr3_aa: CARSLDSVLGGRLSYNEQFF; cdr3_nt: TGTGCCAGAAGCTTGGATTCGGTGCTCGGGGGCCGTCTATCCTACAATGAGCAGTTCTTC
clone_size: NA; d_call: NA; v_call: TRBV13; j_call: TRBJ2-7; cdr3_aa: CASSSTRAGYEQYF; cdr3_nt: TGTGCCAGCAGCTCCACAAGGGCGGGCTACGAGCAGTACTTC
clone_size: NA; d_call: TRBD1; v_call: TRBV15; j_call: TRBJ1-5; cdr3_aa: CATSRETGAYYQPQHF; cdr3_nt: TGTGCCACCAGCAGAGAAACAGGGGCGTACTATCAGCCCCAGCATTTT
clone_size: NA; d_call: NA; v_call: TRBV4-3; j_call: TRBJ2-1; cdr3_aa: CASSQEGARGDEQFF; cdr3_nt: TGCGCCAGCAGCCAAGAAGGGGCGCGGGGAGATGAGCAGTTCTTC
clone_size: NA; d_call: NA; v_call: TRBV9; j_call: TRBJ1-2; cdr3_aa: CASSVWGTANYGYTF; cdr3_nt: TGTGCCAGCAGCGTATGGGGAACAGCTAACTATGGCTACACCTTC
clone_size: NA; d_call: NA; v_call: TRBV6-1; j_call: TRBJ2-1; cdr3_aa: CASGLSPYNEQFF; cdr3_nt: TGTGCCAGCGGACTATCCCCCTACAATGAGCAGTTCTTC
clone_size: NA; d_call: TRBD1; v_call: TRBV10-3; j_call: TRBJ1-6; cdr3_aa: CAGQQGTYNSPLHF; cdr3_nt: TGTGCCGGGCAACAGGGGACCTATAATTCACCCCTCCACTTT
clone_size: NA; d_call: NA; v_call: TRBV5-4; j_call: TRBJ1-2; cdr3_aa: CASSLLGWMHGYTF; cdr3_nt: TGTGCCAGCAGCTTACTAGGTTGGATGCATGGCTACACCTTC
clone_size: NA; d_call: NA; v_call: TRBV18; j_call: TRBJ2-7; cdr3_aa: CASSPVGGSYEQYF; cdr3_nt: TGTGCCAGCTCACCAGTAGGGGGCTCCTACGAGCAGTACTTC
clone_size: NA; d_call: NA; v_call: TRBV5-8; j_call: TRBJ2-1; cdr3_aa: CASSLAQGRISYNEQFF; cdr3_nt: TGTGCCAGCAGCTTGGCCCAGGGACGGATCTCCTACAATGAGCAGTTCTTC
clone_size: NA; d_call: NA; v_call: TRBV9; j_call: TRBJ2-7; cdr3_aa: CASSVDGGSYEQYF; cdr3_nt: TGTGCCAGCAGCGTAGACGGCGGCTCCTACGAGCAGTACTTC
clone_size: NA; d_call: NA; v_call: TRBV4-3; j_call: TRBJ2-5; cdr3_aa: CASSQDLIGAFWETQYF; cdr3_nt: TGCGCCAGCAGCCAAGATCTTATCGGGGCCTTTTGGGAGACCCAGTACTTC
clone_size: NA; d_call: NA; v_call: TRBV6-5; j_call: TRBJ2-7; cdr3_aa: CASSEDGARDEQYF; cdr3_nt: TGTGCCAGCAGTGAGGACGGAGCTAGGGACGAGCAGTACTTC
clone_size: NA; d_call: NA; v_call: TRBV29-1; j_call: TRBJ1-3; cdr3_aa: CSVKRWGKKRSGNTIYF; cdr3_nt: TGCAGCGTTAAACGATGGGGGAAGAAACGCTCTGGAAACACCATATATTTT
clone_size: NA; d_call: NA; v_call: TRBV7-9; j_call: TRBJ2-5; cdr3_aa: CASSSIQGGQETQYF; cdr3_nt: TGTGCCAGCAGCTCGATACAGGGGGGGCAAGAGACCCAGTACTTC
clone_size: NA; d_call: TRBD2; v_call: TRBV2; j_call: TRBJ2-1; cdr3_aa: CASTGTSGFDEQFF; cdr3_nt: TGTGCCAGCACCGGGACTAGCGGCTTCGATGAGCAGTTCTTC
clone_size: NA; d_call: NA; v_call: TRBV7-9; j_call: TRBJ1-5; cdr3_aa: CASSLTGFGNQPQHF; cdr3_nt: TGTGCCAGCAGCTTAACGGGATTTGGCAATCAGCCCCAGCATTTT
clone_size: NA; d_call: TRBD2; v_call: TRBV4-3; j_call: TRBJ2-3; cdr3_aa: CASSRELAGGLDTQYF; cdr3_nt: TGCGCCAGCAGCCGCGAACTAGCGGGGGGTTTGGATACGCAGTATTTT
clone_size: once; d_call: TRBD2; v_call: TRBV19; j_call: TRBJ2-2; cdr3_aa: CASSIGPSGGLDTGELFF; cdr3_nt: TGTGCCAGTAGTATAGGGCCTAGCGGGGGGCTTGACACCGGGGAGCTGTTTTTT
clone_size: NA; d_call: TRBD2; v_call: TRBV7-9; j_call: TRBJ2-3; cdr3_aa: CASIWSGGGSTDTQYF; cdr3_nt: TGTGCCAGCATTTGGAGCGGGGGGGGCAGCACAGATACGCAGTATTTT
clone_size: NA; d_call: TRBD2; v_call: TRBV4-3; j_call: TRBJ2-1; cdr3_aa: CASSLRLAGDYNEQFF; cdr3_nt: TGCGCCAGCAGCTTGCGACTAGCGGGGGACTACAATGAGCAGTTCTTC
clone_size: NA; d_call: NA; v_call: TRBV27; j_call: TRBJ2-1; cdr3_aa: CATGPLLRVEQFF; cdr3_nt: TGTGCCACCGGCCCATTGCTGCGCGTAGAGCAGTTCTTC
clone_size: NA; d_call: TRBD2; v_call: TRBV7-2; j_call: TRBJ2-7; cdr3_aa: CASTQIAGGLSAEQYF; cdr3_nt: TGTGCCAGCACCCAGATAGCGGGGGGGCTCTCTGCCGAGCAGTACTTC